The 18 T cell receptor beta chains below come from one sample, sequenced in a study of blood T cell repertoires in COVID-19. Using immunoSEQ multiplex PCR, the repertoire was profiled, and TCRdb retains in-frame clones only, with some absent. The table has fewer than 500,000 clones, about 89% seen once. Sample: peripheral blood. The receptors were sampled from a woman in her 30s with acute or convalescent COVID-19.

The rearrangement uses TRBV28 and TRBJ1-2, with D possibly TRBD1 on 6 matching bases. CDR3 length equals 16 residues. V lost 5 bases, J lost 3 bases, and 19 bases lay in between. Germline V lookup: CDR1 MDHEN, CDR2 SYDVKM. CDR3 residues: CASSIQTGLTHYGYTF. CDR3 nucleotides: TGTGCCAGCAGTATACAAACAGGGTTAACCCACTATGGCTACACCTTC.

The chain recombines TRBV5-4 with TRBJ2-5; TRBD1 aligns across 7 bases. There are 14 residues in the CDR3. Germline loops: CDR1 SGHNT, CDR2 YYREEE (reference sequence). V shed 4 bases, J shed 4 bases, and the junction held 7 bases outside the gene matches. The CDR3 DNA reads TGTGCCAGCAGCCTCGGGACAGCCCTAGAGACCCAGTACTTC. The encoded protein is CASSLGTALETQYF.

This chain links TRBV11-2 with TRBJ1-6; D unclear. The CDR3 is made up of 17 amino acids. Germline values: CDR1 SGHAT, CDR2 FQNNGV. Trimming removed 5 bases at V and 9 bases at J, with 23 bases between. CDR3 residues: CASSTPRLGYMGSPLHF. The CDR3, as DNA: TGTGCCAGCAGCACCCCCCGGCTGGGCTATATGGGTTCACCCCTCCACTTT.

In its sample, this clone was seen once. The V and J genes are TRBV29-1 and TRBJ2-1; 8 nucleotides match TRBD1. The junction had 7 bases not matched to a gene; V was cut back by 3 bases and J by 12 bases. Germline V gene lookup returns CDR1 SQVTM and CDR2 ANQGSEA. The CDR3 has 12 amino acids. This chain's CDR3 is CSVELGQEWQFF. In DNA form, the CDR3 reads TGCAGCGTTGAGTTGGGACAGGAATGGCAGTTCTTC.

This clone was seen a few times. The rearrangement joins TRBV7-9 to TRBJ2-1; TRBD1 aligns across 7 bases. V was pared by 3 bases and J by 7 bases, with 21 bases of the junction left unmatched. Per the germline V gene, CDR1 is SEHNR and CDR2 is FQNEAQ (reference sequence). CDR3 length: 19 amino acids. CDR3 bases: TGTGCCAGCAGCTTTGAGGGATCCTTAGGGGGCCCACGCGGGAATGAGCAGTTCTTC. Encoded protein: CASSFEGSLGGPRGNEQFF.

CDR3 loop: CSVEVLIGRPNEQFF. The CDR3 nucleotides are TGCAGCGTGGAGGTACTAATCGGGCGTCCGAATGAGCAGTTCTTC. This chain joins TRBV29-1 and TRBJ2-1, with D possibly TRBD2 on 5 matching bases. The CDR3 length is 15 residues. Germline loops: CDR1 SQVTM, CDR2 ANQGSEA. V was trimmed by 6 bases and J by 7 bases, leaving 22 bases between them.

The chain combines TRBV4-1 with TRBJ1-1, with 7 bases aligning to TRBD1. CDR1 and CDR2 (germline): MGHRA, YSYEKL. The CDR3 has 17 residues. Losses at the gene ends were 1 base for V and 1 base for J; bases not matched to a gene: 9. The CDR3 region is CASSQVGWDSPNTEAFF. The CDR3 DNA follows: TGCGCCAGCAGCCAAGTCGGCTGGGACAGTCCGAACACTGAAGCTTTCTTT.

The V gene is TRBV5-1, the J gene TRBJ2-1; possible D gene TRBD2, 6 bases. Germline lookup yields CDR1 SGHRS and CDR2 YFSETQ. With 3 bases removed from V and 4 bases from J, the gap between germline ends came to 17 bases. CDR3 length equals 16 residues. CDR3: CASSSLSGWRYNEQFF. The CDR3 DNA is TGCGCCAGCAGCTCTCTTAGCGGTTGGAGATACAATGAGCAGTTCTTC.

The chain is built from TRBV5-6 and TRBJ2-1, with TRBD2 as a possible D gene (5 bases). CDR3 length equals 15 residues. Trimming shortened V by 6 bases and J by 3 bases, and 16 bases separated the two germline ends. CDR1 and CDR2 (germline): SGHDT, YYEEEE. The CDR3 region is CASTKTRQNYNEQFF. In nucleotides, the CDR3 is TGTGCCAGCACAAAAACTAGACAAAACTACAATGAGCAGTTCTTC.

The chain couples TRBV4-2 to TRBJ2-3; 9 nucleotides align to TRBD1. The length of the CDR3 is 14 residues. Germline V gene sequence: CDR1 LGHNA, CDR2 YNFKEQ. V shed 2 bases and J 4 bases; nucleotides not matched to a gene: 1. The CDR3 DNA reads as TGTGCCAGCAGCCAACGGACAGGGGCAGATACGCAGTATTTT. Encoded protein: CASSQRTGADTQYF.

This chain uses TRBV28 with TRBJ1-4; TRBD1 aligns across 7 bases. The V segment lost 5 bases and the J segment 5 bases; nucleotides outside the gene matches: 8. Germline-derived CDR1 and CDR2 are MDHEN and SYDVKM. This CDR3 is 15 amino acids long. For the CDR3, the DNA is TGTGCCAGCAGTAAGACCGGGACAGCGAATGAAAAACTGTTTTTT. Protein product: CASSKTGTANEKLFF. The complete variable domain, with remaining parts taken from reference TRBV28 and TRBJ1-4, reads DVKVTQSSRYLVKRTGEKVFLECVQDMDHENMFWYRQDPGLGLRLIYFSYDVKMKEKGDIPEGYSVSREKKERFSLILESASTNQTSMYLCASSKTGTANEKLFFGSGTQLSVL.

The chain carries TRBV6-5 and TRBJ2-2; D may be TRBD2 (6 bases). This CDR3 has 15 residues. CDR1 is MNHEY, CDR2 SVGAGI, per germline. This CDR3 reads CATIPGRTNTGELFF. In nucleotides, the CDR3 is TGTGCGACAATTCCTGGGAGGACGAACACCGGGGAGCTGTTTTTT.

The CDR3 loop is CASSLGVAGANEQFF. The CDR3 DNA reads TGTGCCAGCAGCTTAGGAGTAGCGGGGGCGAACGAGCAGTTCTTC. The chain joins TRBV7-9 to TRBJ2-1; 9 bases are shared with TRBD2. Germline values: CDR1 SEHNR, CDR2 FQNEAQ (reference sequence). This CDR3 spans 15 amino acids. V was clipped by 1 base and J by 10 bases; unmatched bases: 8.

The chain employs TRBV7-9 and TRBJ1-1; D remains ambiguous. Germline CDR1 SEHNR, CDR2 FQNEAQ (reference sequence). The CDR3 spans 14 residues. V shed 1 base and J shed 1 base, with 7 bases lying between them. The CDR3 reads CASSLVRENTEAFF. As DNA, the CDR3 is TGTGCCAGCAGCTTAGTCCGGGAGAACACTGAAGCTTTCTTT.

This CDR3 is CASSSDRRVLTDTQYF. For the CDR3, the DNA is TGTGCCAGCAGCAGTGACAGGCGGGTCCTCACAGATACGCAGTATTTT. The rearrangement uses TRBV5-8 and TRBJ2-3, with D maybe TRBD1 (6 bases). The CDR3 has 16 residues. Germline V gene lookup returns CDR1 SGHTS and CDR2 YDEGEE. V was pared by 4 bases and J by 2 bases, with 17 bases between.

The chain couples TRBV19 to TRBJ1-5, with D uncertain. The CDR3 runs to 13 residues. V was trimmed by 3 bases and J by 10 bases, leaving 13 bases between them. Germline V gene data show CDR1 as LNHDA and CDR2 as SQIVND (reference sequence). Here the CDR3 reads CASSMASLTPQHF. CDR3 DNA: TGTGCCAGTAGTATGGCCTCCTTGACACCCCAGCATTTT.

This clone was observed a handful of times. The gene calls are TRBV3-1 (or the pseudogene TRBV3-2) and TRBJ1-3, with D uncertain. The CDR3 has 12 residues. The germline V gene encodes CDR1 LGHDT and CDR2 YNNKEL (reference sequence). Between the trimmed V and J ends, which lost 10 bases and 4 bases, there was a span of 11 bases. CDR3 nucleotide sequence: TGTGCCACCGTATCTAGAGGAAACACCATATATTTT. It specifies CATVSRGNTIYF.

The chain links TRBV6-4 to TRBJ1-2; 9 bases are shared with TRBD1. Trimming at V came to 6 bases and at J to 4 bases, leaving 15 bases not matched to a gene. The V gene's germline CDR1 is MRHNA and CDR2 SNTAGT. The CDR3 extends over 17 amino acids. CDR3 sequence: CASSLNFPGQGPYGYTF. CDR3 in DNA: TGTGCCAGCAGCCTAAACTTCCCGGGACAGGGTCCCTATGGCTACACCTTC.